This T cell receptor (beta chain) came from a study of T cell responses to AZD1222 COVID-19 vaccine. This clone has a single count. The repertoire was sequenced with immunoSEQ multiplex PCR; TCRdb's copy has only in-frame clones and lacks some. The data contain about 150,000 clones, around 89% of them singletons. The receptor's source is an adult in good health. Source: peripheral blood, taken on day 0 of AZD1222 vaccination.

CDR3 sequence (DNA): TGTGCCATCAGTGAGTCGACGGGCTGGCAGTTCTTC. It translates to CAISESTGWQFF. This sequence joins TRBV10-3 and TRBJ2-1; D is undetermined. Per germline, CDR1 ENHRY and CDR2 SYGVKD. The CDR3 is 12 amino acids. V dropped 0 bases and J dropped 12 bases, with 9 bases sitting between them.